A single sample gave rise to the 19 T cell receptor beta chains below, sequenced in a study of T-cell reconstitution after alpha-beta-depleted transplantation in children. During its preparation, the TCRbeta library received unique molecular identifiers. One entry per CDR3 protein, called by TCRdb with MiXCR from the PCR reads. In the table there are 500,000 to 750,000 distinct CDR3 sequences, roughly 13% of which are singletons. Source: PBMCs, mostly from graft donor cells, taken 360 days after TCRalphabeta/CD19-depleted stem cell transplant. The receptors shown here come from a male patient between 10 and 17 years old who had a stem cell transplant for acute myeloid leukemia, so the T cells may come from the graft donor.

This clonotype was observed at least ten times. V and J are TRBV28 and TRBJ2-7, with 8 bases aligning to TRBD2. The CDR3 is 15 residues long. Trimming at V came to 6 bases and at J to 7 bases, leaving 14 bases not matched to a gene. Germline CDR1 and CDR2: MDHEN and SYDVKM. This CDR3 reads CASRGTSLGMGEQYF. In DNA form, the CDR3 reads TGTGCCAGCAGGGGGACTAGTCTGGGGATGGGGGAGCAGTACTTC.

J is TRBJ2-5 and V is TRBV29-1; no firm D call. Germline CDR1 reads SQVTM; CDR2 reads ANQGSEA. The CDR3 has 13 residues. With 4 bases removed from V and 4 bases from J, the gap between germline ends came to 13 bases. CDR3 nucleotides: TGCAGCGTTGTAACGGGCCTCGCAGAGACCCAGTACTTC. Its protein product is CSVVTGLAETQYF.

The chain is built from TRBV20-1 and TRBJ2-1; D remains unclear. Germline values: CDR1 DFQATT, CDR2 SNEGSKA (reference sequence). V was cut by 3 bases and J by 3 bases, with 6 bases left in between. This CDR3 has 12 amino acids. CDR3 nucleotide sequence: TGCAGTGCTAGCAACTACTACAATGAGCAGTTCTTC. Translated, it gives CSASNYYNEQFF.

The chain carries TRBV12-5 and TRBJ2-5, with 7 bases fitting TRBD1. Germline values: CDR1 LGHNT, CDR2 FRNRAP. The CDR3 consists of 15 residues. The V gene end was trimmed by 6 bases and the J gene end by 4 bases; junction bases not matched to a gene: 11. The CDR3 sequence: CASGNLTAGGETQYF. CDR3 DNA sequence: TGTGCTAGTGGAAACCTGACGGCAGGGGGAGAGACCCAGTACTTC.

This clonotype was observed a handful of times. The chain uses TRBV30 and TRBJ2-7; 8 nucleotides line up with TRBD1. Germline V CDR1 and CDR2: GTSNPN, SVGIG (reference sequence). The CDR3 runs 14 residues. Trimming took 4 bases from V and 3 from J; bases not matched to a gene: 8. The chain's CDR3 is CAWKEGQAFYEQYF. In nucleotides, the CDR3 is TGTGCCTGGAAAGAGGGACAGGCCTTCTACGAGCAGTACTTC.

The chain has TRBV30 and TRBJ2-2; possibly TRBD2 for D (5 bases). Germline CDR1 reads GTSNPN; CDR2 reads SVGIG (reference sequence). The CDR3 is made up of 14 amino acids. Deletions cut 1 base from V and 5 bases from J, with 11 bases between. For the CDR3, the DNA is TGTGCCTGGAGTGCGAGCGGAGTTACCGGGGAGCTGTTTTTT. Its translation is CAWSASGVTGELFF. The complete variable domain, with remaining parts taken from reference TRBV30 and TRBJ2-2, reads SQTIHQWPATLVQPVGSPLSLECTVEGTSNPNLYWYRQAAGRGLQLLFYSVGIGQISSEVPQNLSASRPQDRQFILSSKKLLLSDSGFYLCAWSASGVTGELFFGEGSRLTVL.

This clonotype showed up just a few times. The CDR3 DNA sequence: TGTGCCAGCAGCCAGGTTGGACTAGCGGGAGAGCAGTTCTTC. Its translation: CASSQVGLAGEQFF. The J gene is TRBJ2-1, the V gene TRBV3-1; TRBD2 agrees at 12 bases. Germline trimming cut 3 bases from V and 10 bases from J; bases unmatched to any gene: 4. Germline CDR1 reads LGHDT; CDR2 reads YNNKEL (reference sequence). There are 14 residues in the CDR3.

This chain joins TRBV11-3 and TRBJ2-1; a possible D gene is TRBD1 (6 bases). V lost 5 bases, J lost 2 bases, and 13 bases lay in between. Germline V gives CDR1 SGHNT, CDR2 YENEEA. This CDR3 comprises 15 residues. The DNA of the CDR3 is TGTGCCAGCAGCCGTAGGGGGAGCCCCTACAATGAGCAGTTCTTC. The encoded protein is CASSRRGSPYNEQFF.

The V and J genes are TRBV13 and TRBJ1-2, with D possibly matching TRBD1 (5 bases). The CDR3 extends over 15 amino acids. The germline V gene encodes CDR1 PRHDT and CDR2 FYEKMQ (reference sequence). Trimming pared 3 bases from V and 4 bases from J, leaving 15 bases between. The CDR3 loop is CASSFGWQGGYGYTF. In DNA form, the CDR3 reads TGTGCCAGCAGCTTCGGTTGGCAGGGCGGCTATGGCTACACCTTC.

J is TRBJ2-1 and V is TRBV20-1; 11 bases are a match to TRBD2. Per germline, CDR1 DFQATT and CDR2 SNEGSKA (reference sequence). Germline trimming cut 0 bases from V and 10 bases from J; bases unmatched to any gene: 8. The CDR3 consists of 15 residues. DNA of the CDR3: TGCAGTGCTAGAGATTTGCTAGCGGGAGGAGGAGAGCAGTTCTTC. Translation gives CSARDLLAGGGEQFF.

This clonotype was picked up a small number of times. The chain joins TRBV4-2 to TRBJ2-1; the D gene is possibly TRBD2 (6 bases). V was pared by 1 base and J by 5 bases, with 9 bases between. The CDR3 is made up of 14 amino acids. CDR1 and CDR2 (germline): LGHNA, YNFKEQ. DNA of the CDR3: TGTGCCAGCAGCCAAGGACTAGGAAACAATGAGCAGTTCTTC. As protein: CASSQGLGNNEQFF.

This clonotype was counted only a few times. This chain uses TRBV3-1 with TRBJ2-7, with 7 bases lining up with TRBD2. The CDR3 spans 14 residues. J was trimmed by 4 bases and V by 5 bases; bases with no gene match: 8. Germline CDR1 reads LGHDT; CDR2 reads YNNKEL (reference sequence). The CDR3 coding sequence is TGTGCCAGCAGCGTCATCGGACTAGAGTACGAGCAGTACTTC. This translates into CASSVIGLEYEQYF.

This clonotype was seen a handful of times. The chain uses TRBV5-5 and TRBJ2-7; D is ambiguous. V shed 3 bases and J shed 7 bases, with 11 bases lying between them. The CDR3 spans 12 residues. In germline, CDR1 is SGHKS, CDR2 YYEKEE (reference sequence). The CDR3 DNA is TGTGCCAGCAGCTCGACCCTGGGGGAGCAGTACTTC. It is translated as CASSSTLGEQYF.

This clonotype came up a few times. This chain links TRBV14 with TRBJ2-1; perhaps TRBD2 as D (6 bases). Trimming cost V 8 bases and J 11 bases, with 22 bases left between them. The CDR3 spans 14 residues. Per the germline V gene, CDR1 is SGHDN and CDR2 is FVKESK. The CDR3 bases are TGTGCCAGCGGCTACTTGTCCCGGGACTCACAGCAGTTCTTC. It yields the protein CASGYLSRDSQQFF.

In this sample, this clonotype turned up many times. This sequence joins TRBV6-2 or TRBV6-3 and TRBJ2-7; 9 positions match TRBD2. The CDR3 has 16 residues. V lost 7 bases to trimming and J lost 3 bases; unmatched junction nucleotides: 13. Germline-derived CDR1 and CDR2 are MNHEY and SVGEGT. Written as DNA, the CDR3 is TGTGCCAGCACCATCGGCCCTGGGACTAGCCTCTACGAGCAGTACTTC. Its translation: CASTIGPGTSLYEQYF.

The chain uses TRBV10-3 and TRBJ2-5, with 14 bases fitting TRBD2. There are 17 residues in the CDR3. Germline loops: CDR1 ENHRY, CDR2 SYGVKD. J lost 5 bases, V lost 2 bases, and 7 bases had no gene match. This CDR3 reads CAISEPRLAGGGETQYF. The CDR3 bases are TGTGCCATCAGTGAGCCCCGACTAGCGGGAGGGGGGGAGACCCAGTACTTC.

This clonotype was counted only a few times. This chain connects TRBV11-3 to TRBJ2-1; possibly TRBD2 for D (5 bases). V shed 4 bases and J shed 10 bases, with 11 bases lying between them. From germline, CDR1 is SGHNT and CDR2 YENEEA. The CDR3 has 12 residues. CDR3 nucleotides: TGTGCCAGCAGCTCCAAGGGCGGGGAGCAGTTCTTC. This sequence encodes CASSSKGGEQFF.

This clonotype was counted between two and nine times. The junction and the germline gene differ at one end; a read error may be behind it. The gene calls are TRBV20-1 and TRBJ2-1; 12 bases are a match to TRBD2. The germline V gene has CDR1 DFQATT and CDR2 SNEGSKA (reference sequence). The CDR3 covers 14 residues. CDR3 amino acids: CSTSGRPRVNEQFF. The CDR3 DNA reads TGCAGTACTAGCGGGAGGCCGAGGGTCAATGAGCAGTTCTTC.

The chain employs TRBV12-3 or TRBV12-4 and TRBJ1-4; D is ambiguous. Trimming removed 5 bases from V and 11 bases from J, with 18 bases in between. The CDR3 runs to 14 residues. The DNA for the CDR3 is TGTGCCAGCAGTCTAGACATGGGCTCCACCAAACTGTTTTTT. This codes for CASSLDMGSTKLFF.